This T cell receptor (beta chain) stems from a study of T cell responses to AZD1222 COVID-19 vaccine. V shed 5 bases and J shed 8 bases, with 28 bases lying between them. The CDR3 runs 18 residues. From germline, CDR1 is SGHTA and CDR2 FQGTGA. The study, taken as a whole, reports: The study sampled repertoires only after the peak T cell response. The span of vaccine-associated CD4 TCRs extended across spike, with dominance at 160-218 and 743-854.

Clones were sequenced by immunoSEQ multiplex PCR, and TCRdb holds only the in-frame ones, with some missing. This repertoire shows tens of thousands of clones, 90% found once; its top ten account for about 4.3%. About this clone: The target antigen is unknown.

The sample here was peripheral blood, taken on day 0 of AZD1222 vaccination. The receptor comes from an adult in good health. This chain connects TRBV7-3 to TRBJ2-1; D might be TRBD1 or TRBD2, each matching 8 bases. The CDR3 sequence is CASSPRVDRAVGRDEQFF. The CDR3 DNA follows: TGTGCCAGCAGCCCTCGAGTGGACAGGGCGGTCGGGAGGGATGAGCAGTTCTTC.